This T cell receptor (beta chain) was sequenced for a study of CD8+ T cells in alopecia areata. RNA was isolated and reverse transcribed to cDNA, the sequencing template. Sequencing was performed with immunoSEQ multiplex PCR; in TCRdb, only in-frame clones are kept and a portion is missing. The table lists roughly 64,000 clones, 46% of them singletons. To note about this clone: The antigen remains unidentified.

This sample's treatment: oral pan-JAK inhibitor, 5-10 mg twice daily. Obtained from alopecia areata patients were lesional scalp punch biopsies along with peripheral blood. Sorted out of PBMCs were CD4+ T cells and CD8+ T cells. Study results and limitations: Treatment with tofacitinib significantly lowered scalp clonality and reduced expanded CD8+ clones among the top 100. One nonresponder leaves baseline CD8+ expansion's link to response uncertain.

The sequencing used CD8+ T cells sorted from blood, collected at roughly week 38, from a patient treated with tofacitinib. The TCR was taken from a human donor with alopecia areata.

The CDR3, as DNA: TGTGCCAGCAGCGGAGCGGAGGGCGGCTGGGAGACCCAGTACTTC. Its translation is CASSGAEGGWETQYF. The chain uses TRBV11-2 and TRBJ2-5, with D perhaps matching TRBD2 (6 bases). V shed 5 bases and J shed 5 bases, with 18 bases lying between them. Germline V gene data show CDR1 as SGHAT and CDR2 as FQNNGV. CDR3 length equals 15 residues. The whole variable domain, remainder taken from reference TRBV11-2 and TRBJ2-5, is EAGVAQSPRYKIIEKRQSVAFWCNPISGHATLYWYQQILGQGPKLLIQFQNNGVVDDSQLPKDRFSAERLKGVDSTLKIQPAKLEDSAVYLCASSGAEGGWETQYFGPGTRLLVL.